Following are 30 T cell receptor beta chains from one sample sequenced in a study of Ad26.COV2.S vaccination and SARS-CoV-2 variants (dated by TCRdb to the early 2020s). Library construction relied on the immunoSEQ multiplex PCR assay. Entries here come from immuneACCESS through TCRdb and include only in-frame sequences with V and J called. Some clones fail to appear in such tables; in the studies checked, an unresolved V gene covers under half of the shortfall, and the cause of the remainder is unknown. This sample lists about 400,000 clones; approximately 91% were detected once. 1.5% to 2% of the sample rests with the top ten. This specimen's treatment or condition label, per the study, means: 15 to 20 received Ad26.COV2.S at low or high dose, single or two shots; about 5 received placebo; per-sample allocation not given. Repertoires of vaccine and placebo recipients were sequenced from samples collected on day 63 after the first injection.

The sequencing used peripheral blood, collected in a trial of Ad26.COV2.S vaccine versus placebo. Receptors were obtained from a person aged 18-65 years who received the Ad26.COV2.S COVID-19 vaccine or a placebo.

V gene TRBV7-2 combines with J gene TRBJ2-3; TRBD2 agrees at 10 bases. The V segment lost 5 bases and the J segment 8 bases; nucleotides outside the gene matches: 10. Germline V CDR1 and CDR2: SGHTA, FQGNSA. CDR3 length equals 15 residues. The CDR3 is CASSAAGTSVPTQYF. In DNA form, the CDR3 reads TGTGCCAGCAGCGCTGCCGGGACTAGCGTTCCTACGCAGTATTTT.

The V and J genes are TRBV14 and TRBJ2-7; D not resolved. V was shortened by 1 base and J by 5 bases, with 3 bases between the two germline ends. Germline V gene lookup returns CDR1 SGHDN and CDR2 FVKESK. The CDR3 spans 11 residues. The CDR3 region is CASSQGNEQYF. The CDR3 DNA reads as TGTGCCAGCAGCCAAGGGAACGAGCAGTACTTC.

The chain joins TRBV5-1 to TRBJ2-5, with D perhaps matching TRBD2 (5 bases). Germline CDR1 SGHRS, CDR2 YFSETQ. Trimming left V 2 bases short and J 4 bases short, with 18 bases between. CDR3 length equals 16 residues. CDR3 DNA: TGCGCCAGCAGCTTTCGATCCAGGCTGGCGGGAGAGACCCAGTACTTC. Its translation: CASSFRSRLAGETQYF.

V usage is TRBV7-9 and J usage is TRBJ2-5, with D possibly matching TRBD2 (5 bases). Deletions cut 2 bases from V and 2 bases from J, with 12 bases between. CDR3 size: 15 residues. Germline loops: CDR1 SEHNR, CDR2 FQNEAQ (reference sequence). The CDR3, as DNA: TGTGCCAGCAGCTTAAGTGGACGGGATCAAGAGACCCAGTACTTC. Translated, it gives CASSLSGRDQETQYF.

This rearrangement joins TRBV24-1 to TRBJ2-2, with 8 bases aligning to TRBD2. V was pared by 4 bases and J by 4 bases, with 7 bases of the junction left unmatched. Germline V gene data show CDR1 as KGHDR and CDR2 as SFDVKD. This CDR3 is built from 16 residues. For the CDR3, the DNA is TGTGCCACCAGTGACCCCACTAGCGGCAGCACCGGGGAGCTGTTTTTT. Translated, it gives CATSDPTSGSTGELFF.

This chain links TRBV19 with TRBJ2-3, with D perhaps matching TRBD1 or TRBD2 (5 bases each). The CDR3 runs 15 residues. Per the germline V gene, CDR1 is LNHDA and CDR2 is SQIVND (reference sequence). With 7 bases removed from V and 6 bases from J, the gap between germline ends came to 20 bases. The CDR3 nucleotides are TGTGCCAGTACGGGGCCTCCTGGGATTGGGGATACGCAGTATTTT. Translation gives CASTGPPGIGDTQYF.

This rearrangement joins TRBV4-1 to TRBJ1-6; 8 nucleotides line up with TRBD1. V shed 0 bases and J 7 bases; nucleotides not matched to a gene: 8. This CDR3 spans 17 amino acids. Per the germline V gene, CDR1 is MGHRA and CDR2 is YSYEKL. This chain's CDR3 is CASSQDLYSGGNSPLHF. CDR3 DNA: TGCGCCAGCAGCCAAGATCTTTATTCAGGGGGCAATTCACCCCTCCACTTT.

About this clone itself: The sample carries other DNA sequences with the same CDR3. This sequence joins TRBV28 and TRBJ2-7; TRBD1 matches at 8 bases. Trimming at V came to 2 bases and at J to 6 bases, leaving 9 bases not matched to a gene. CDR1 and CDR2 from the germline V gene are MDHEN and SYDVKM. The CDR3 loop spans 15 amino acids. The CDR3 protein is CASSLGGQGAGEQYF. For the CDR3, the DNA is TGTGCCAGCAGTTTAGGGGGGCAGGGGGCGGGCGAGCAGTACTTC.

This rearrangement joins TRBV11-3 to TRBJ2-2; D is perhaps TRBD2 (5 bases). V lost 4 bases, J lost 5 bases, and 8 bases lay in between. Looked up from germline, CDR1 is SGHNT and CDR2 is YENEEA. The CDR3 is 13 amino acids. CDR3 DNA sequence: TGTGCCAGCAGCTCAAGGACTACCGGGGAGCTGTTTTTT. Protein: CASSSRTTGELFF. The entire variable domain, with the rest obtained from reference TRBV11-3 and TRBJ2-2, is as follows: EAGVVQSPRYKIIEKKQPVAFWCNPISGHNTLYWYLQNLGQGPELLIRYENEEAVDDSQLPKDRFSAERLKGVDSTLKIQPAELGDSAVYLCASSSRTTGELFFGEGSRLTVL.

J is TRBJ1-6 and V is TRBV9; D remains ambiguous. Germline CDR1 and CDR2: SGDLS and YYNGEE. There are 14 residues in the CDR3. Trimming shortened V by 0 bases and J by 3 bases, and 4 bases separated the two germline ends. CDR3 coding DNA: TGTGCCAGCAGCGTAGACATCTATAATTCACCCCTCCACTTT. Amino acid sequence: CASSVDIYNSPLHF.

This clone was recorded only once. The genes are TRBV15 and TRBJ2-5; D is perhaps TRBD1 (6 bases). In germline, CDR1 is LNHNV, CDR2 YYDKDF (reference sequence). Between the trimmed V and J ends, which lost 1 base and 4 bases, there was a span of 10 bases. CDR3 length equals 14 residues. As DNA, the CDR3 is TGTGCCACCAGCAGAGGGGGCAGGGGAGAGACCCAGTACTTC. It codes for CATSRGGRGETQYF.

This sequence joins TRBV28 and TRBJ2-5, with a tentative D call TRBD1 (5 bases). Per the germline V gene, CDR1 is MDHEN and CDR2 is SYDVKM. The CDR3 extends over 14 amino acids. Trimming took off 0 bases at V and 2 bases at J, with 7 bases between the two ends. CDR3 amino acids: CASSLWTDQETQYF. CDR3 DNA sequence: TGTGCCAGCAGTTTATGGACAGATCAAGAGACCCAGTACTTC.

Only one count was recorded for this clone. V is TRBV13 and J is TRBJ2-7; D gene unclear. The length of the CDR3 is 12 residues. Germline V gives CDR1 PRHDT, CDR2 FYEKMQ (reference sequence). V was trimmed by 5 bases and J by 4 bases, leaving 9 bases between them. The CDR3 DNA reads TGTGCCAGCAGCAAAGGCCGGTACGAGCAGTACTTC. Its protein product is CASSKGRYEQYF.

This clone was found once. The chain employs TRBV7-6 and TRBJ2-3; 7 positions agree with TRBD2. The germline V gene encodes CDR1 SGHVS and CDR2 FNYEAQ. Germline trimming cut 1 base from V and 3 bases from J; bases unmatched to any gene: 4. CDR3 length: 15 amino acids. CDR3 nucleotide sequence: TGTGCCAGCAGCTTAGTGCGGGAGTGGACAGATACGCAGTATTTT. Translating it yields CASSLVREWTDTQYF.

This chain connects TRBV7-9 to TRBJ2-7, with TRBD1 identical over 9 bases. Germline trimming cut 5 bases from V and 5 bases from J; bases unmatched to any gene: 7. The CDR3 contains 14 residues. Germline CDR1 SEHNR, CDR2 FQNEAQ (reference sequence). The CDR3 here is CASSIDRGLDEQYF. The CDR3 DNA follows: TGTGCCAGCAGCATCGACAGGGGGTTGGACGAGCAGTACTTC.

The gene calls are TRBV12-2 and TRBJ1-5; the D call TRBD1 from the table was never checked on the DNA. TRBV12-2 is a pseudogene locus. CDR3 length: 20 amino acids. The CDR3 DNA reads TGTGCAAGTCGCTTAGAAGACTGGGCGGTGGGGGACAGGGTTAATCAGCCCCAGCATTTT. Its protein product is CASRLEDWAVGDRVNQPQHF.

V is TRBV30 and J is TRBJ1-2; D might be TRBD1 (6 bases). Trimming cost V 3 bases and J 4 bases, with 12 bases left between them. The V gene's germline CDR1 is GTSNPN and CDR2 SVGIG (reference sequence). CDR3 size: 13 residues. The CDR3 loop is CAWRAGGLYGYTF. The DNA of the CDR3 is TGTGCCTGGAGAGCGGGGGGGCTCTATGGCTACACCTTC. Filled out from reference TRBV30 and TRBJ1-2, the complete variable domain reads SQTIHQWPATLVQPVGSPLSLECTVEGTSNPNLYWYRQAAGRGLQLLFYSVGIGQISSEVPQNLSASRPQDRQFILSSKKLLLSDSGFYLCAWRAGGLYGYTFGSGTRLTVV.

This chain joins TRBV9 and TRBJ1-5; 7 nucleotides match TRBD1. J gave up 6 bases and V 4 bases, and 10 bases lay outside the gene matches. Germline CDR1 reads SGDLS; CDR2 reads YYNGEE. The CDR3 length is 15 residues. The CDR3 sequence is CASSSLGGVGQPQHF. CDR3 sequence (DNA): TGTGCCAGCAGCTCCTTAGGGGGCGTTGGTCAGCCCCAGCATTTT.

V gene TRBV29-1 combines with J gene TRBJ2-1, with D tentatively TRBD2 (5 bases). V dropped 2 bases and J dropped 0 bases, with 14 bases sitting between them. The V gene's germline CDR1 is SQVTM and CDR2 ANQGSEA. The CDR3 has 16 residues. The chain's CDR3 is CSVESSGSSSYNEQFF. CDR3 in DNA: TGCAGCGTTGAATCAAGCGGATCCAGCTCCTACAATGAGCAGTTCTTC.

V is TRBV30 and J is TRBJ1-5, with D unresolved. CDR3 length: 15 amino acids. Germline CDR1 is GTSNPN and CDR2 is SVGIG (reference sequence). The V gene lost 5 bases and the J gene lost 0 bases, with 14 bases spanning the gap. The CDR3 sequence is CAWSAGVRSNQPQHF. The CDR3 bases are TGTGCCTGGTCCGCTGGCGTCCGTAGCAATCAGCCCCAGCATTTT.

In this sample, this clone turned up once. The J gene is TRBJ2-1, the V gene TRBV3-1 (or the pseudogene TRBV3-2), with no clear D. CDR1 is LGHDT and CDR2 is YNNKEL in the germline V gene (reference sequence). CDR3 length: 14 amino acids. V lost 1 base, J lost 3 bases, and 7 bases lay in between. The CDR3 DNA is TGTGCCAGCAGCCAAGGAGTTGGCTACAATGAGCAGTTCTTC. Translating gives CASSQGVGYNEQFF.

The genes are TRBV28 and TRBJ2-3; 9 bases align to TRBD1. The germline V gene encodes CDR1 MDHEN and CDR2 SYDVKM. Trimming at V came to 6 bases and at J to 5 bases, leaving 15 bases not matched to a gene. CDR3 size: 17 residues. CDR3 in amino acids: CASSLISGTGRGDTQYF. The CDR3 nucleotides read TGTGCCAGCAGCTTAATCTCTGGGACAGGGAGGGGAGATACGCAGTATTTT.

This chain connects TRBV5-6 to TRBJ2-3; 7 bases fit TRBD2. This CDR3 has 14 residues. V trimming: 6 bases; J trimming: 1 base; junction bases outside the gene matches: 5. The germline CDR1 and CDR2 sequences are SGHDT and YYEEEE. The CDR3 is CASTGLGGTDTQYF. DNA of the CDR3: TGTGCCAGCACCGGACTAGGGGGCACAGATACGCAGTATTTT.

The chain uses TRBV6-1 and TRBJ2-1, with TRBD2 matching 9 bases. CDR3 length: 16 amino acids. Germline CDR1 reads MNHNS; CDR2 reads SASEGT. The junction had 4 bases not matched to a gene; V was cut back by 2 bases and J by 2 bases. The CDR3 is CASSESGRSAYNEQFF. In nucleotides, the CDR3 is TGTGCCAGCAGTGAAAGCGGGAGGAGTGCCTACAATGAGCAGTTCTTC.

The gene calls are TRBV5-8 and TRBJ1-2; 8 nucleotides agree with TRBD1. The germline V gene has CDR1 SGHTS and CDR2 YDEGEE. V shed 0 bases, J shed 4 bases, and the junction held 5 bases outside the gene matches. There are 15 residues in the CDR3. The CDR3 DNA reads TGTGCCAGCAGCTTGGTCAGGGGGCGCGGCTATGGCTACACCTTC. This translates into CASSLVRGRGYGYTF.

V is TRBV27 and J is TRBJ2-1; D unclear. CDR3 length equals 15 residues. Per germline, CDR1 MNHEY and CDR2 SMNVEV (reference sequence). The V and J ends lost 2 bases and 7 bases respectively, with 15 bases between them. CDR3 sequence (DNA): TGTGCCAGCAGTTTAGTGCCTCTTTCGTATAATGAGCAGTTCTTC. Translation gives CASSLVPLSYNEQFF.

The gene calls are TRBV27 and TRBJ1-5; 11 positions match TRBD1. V shed 5 bases and J 4 bases; nucleotides not matched to a gene: 10. The CDR3 spans 17 residues. The germline gives CDR1 MNHEY, CDR2 SMNVEV (reference sequence). The CDR3 DNA reads as TGTGCCAGCAGTCCCTGGACAGGGGGCTTAGAGAATCAGCCCCAGCATTTT. As protein: CASSPWTGGLENQPQHF.

This chain uses TRBV30 with TRBJ1-6; the D is unclear. The V and J ends lost 2 bases and 1 base respectively, with 9 bases between them. The CDR3 consists of 15 residues. Germline V gives CDR1 GTSNPN, CDR2 SVGIG (reference sequence). CDR3: CAWSPLGSYNSPLHF. Written as DNA, the CDR3 is TGTGCCTGGAGTCCCCTTGGGTCCTATAATTCACCCCTCCACTTT.

CDR3 nucleotides: TGTGCCAGCAGCTTAACTGGCAGGCTTGCAACTAATGAAAAACTGTTTTTT. Protein product: CASSLTGRLATNEKLFF. The V gene is TRBV7-3, the J gene TRBJ1-4; D uncertain. Trimming pared 0 bases from V and 0 bases from J, leaving 11 bases between. CDR3 length: 17 amino acids. CDR1 and CDR2 (germline): SGHTA, FQGTGA.

The gene calls are TRBV19 and TRBJ2-1; 8 nucleotides line up with TRBD2. The CDR3 spans 16 residues. Germline trimming cut 5 bases from V and 8 bases from J; bases unmatched to any gene: 14. From germline, CDR1 is LNHDA and CDR2 SQIVND (reference sequence). CDR3 sequence reads: CASSYRVAGNIDEQFF. The DNA for the CDR3 is TGTGCCAGTAGTTACCGGGTAGCGGGAAATATAGATGAGCAGTTCTTC. Variable domain in full (rest from reference TRBV19 and TRBJ2-1): DGGITQSPKYLFRKEGQNVTLSCEQNLNHDAMYWYRQDPGQGLRLIYYSQIVNDFQKGDIAEGYSVSREKKESFPLTVTSAQKNPTAFYLCASSYRVAGNIDEQFFGPGTRLTVL.